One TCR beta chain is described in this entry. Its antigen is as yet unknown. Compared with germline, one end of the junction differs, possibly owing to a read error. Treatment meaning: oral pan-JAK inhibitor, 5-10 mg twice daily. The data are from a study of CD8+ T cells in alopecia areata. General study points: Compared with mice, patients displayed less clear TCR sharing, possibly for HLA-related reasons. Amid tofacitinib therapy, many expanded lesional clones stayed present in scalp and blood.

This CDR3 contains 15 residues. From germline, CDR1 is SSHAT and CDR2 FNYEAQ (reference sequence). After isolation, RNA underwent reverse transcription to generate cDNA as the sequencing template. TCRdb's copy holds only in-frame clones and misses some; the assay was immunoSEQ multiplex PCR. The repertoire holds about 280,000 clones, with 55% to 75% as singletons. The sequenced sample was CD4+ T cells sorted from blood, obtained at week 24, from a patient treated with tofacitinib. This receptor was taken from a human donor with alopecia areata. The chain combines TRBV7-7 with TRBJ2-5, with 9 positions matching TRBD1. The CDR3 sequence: CASSLGQGNRETQYF. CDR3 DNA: TGTGCTAGCAGCCTCGGACAGGGGAACCGGGAGACCCAGTACTTC.